The 15 T cell receptor beta chains below were found in one sample sequenced in a study of blood T cell repertoires in COVID-19. Sequencing used immunoSEQ multiplex PCR; TCRdb keeps in-frame clones, though not all of them. The repertoire holds some 320,000 clones, with around 87% as singletons. Source material: peripheral blood. Receptor source: a woman aged 50 to 65 who had recovered from COVID-19.

V and J are TRBV28 and TRBJ2-1, with D tentatively TRBD1 (6 bases). Trimming removed 7 bases at V and 7 bases at J, with 17 bases between. Per the germline V gene, CDR1 is MDHEN and CDR2 is SYDVKM. The CDR3 spans 14 residues. In DNA, the CDR3 is TGTGCCAGCACGCCCGGACAGCCTTGGAATGAGCAGTTCTTC. Its translation: CASTPGQPWNEQFF.

The chain recombines TRBV7-6 with TRBJ2-3; TRBD2 matches at 10 bases. The V gene's germline CDR1 is SGHVS and CDR2 FNYEAQ. There are 16 residues in the CDR3. The V gene end was trimmed by 7 bases and the J gene end by 4 bases; junction bases not matched to a gene: 11. CDR3 bases: TGTGCCAGCACCATCTTAGCGGGGGGCGGGGCAGATACGCAGTATTTT. Translation: CASTILAGGGADTQYF.

The chain employs TRBV5-4 and TRBJ2-3; D is unresolved. The CDR3 has 13 amino acids. Germline CDR1 reads SGHNT; CDR2 reads YYREEE (reference sequence). V was shortened by 1 base and J by 1 base, with 4 bases between the two germline ends. The CDR3 nucleotides are TGTGCCAGCAGCTTGCCCGGCACAGATACGCAGTATTTT. It yields the protein CASSLPGTDTQYF.

The chain is built from TRBV5-1 and TRBJ1-6, with D possibly matching TRBD1 (6 bases). The germline gives CDR1 SGHRS, CDR2 YFSETQ. Trimming pared 0 bases from V and 9 bases from J, leaving 16 bases between. CDR3 length: 16 residues. The CDR3 reads CASSLAGTGYGSPLHF. CDR3 DNA: TGCGCCAGCAGCTTGGCCGGTACAGGGTATGGTTCACCCCTCCACTTT. Based on the CDR3 plus reference TRBV5-1 and TRBJ1-6, the full variable domain is KAGVTQTPRYLIKTRGQQVTLSCSPISGHRSVSWYQQTPGQGLQFLFEYFSETQRNKGNFPGRFSGRQFSNSRSEMNVSTLELGDSALYLCASSLAGTGYGSPLHFGNGTRLTVT.

The V gene is TRBV11-2, the J gene TRBJ2-5; 14 bases line up with TRBD2. V was pared by 5 bases and J by 5 bases, with 13 bases of the junction left unmatched. This CDR3 has 18 amino acids. Germline loops: CDR1 SGHAT, CDR2 FQNNGV. In DNA form, the CDR3 reads TGTGCCAGCAGCGCGGGGACTAGCGGGGGAGTCCTTGGGGAGACCCAGTACTTC. Its translation: CASSAGTSGGVLGETQYF. The complete variable domain, with remaining parts taken from reference TRBV11-2 and TRBJ2-5, reads EAGVAQSPRYKIIEKRQSVAFWCNPISGHATLYWYQQILGQGPKLLIQFQNNGVVDDSQLPKDRFSAERLKGVDSTLKIQPAKLEDSAVYLCASSAGTSGGVLGETQYFGPGTRLLVL.

The chain is built from TRBV10-3 and TRBJ2-1; TRBD2 matches 11 bases. There are 15 residues in the CDR3. The germline V gene encodes CDR1 ENHRY and CDR2 SYGVKD. Germline trimming cut 4 bases from V and 7 bases from J; bases unmatched to any gene: 6. The CDR3 protein is CAISAGSGRVNEQFF. The CDR3, as DNA: TGTGCCATCAGTGCGGGTAGCGGGAGGGTGAATGAGCAGTTCTTC.

The genes are TRBV20-1 and TRBJ2-7; D unresolved. Germline-derived CDR1 and CDR2 are DFQATT and SNEGSKA (reference sequence). V lost 0 bases to trimming and J lost 5 bases, with 5 bases between them. The CDR3 totals 11 residues. CDR3 sequence: CSARDLHEQYF. CDR3 coding DNA: TGCAGTGCTAGAGATCTTCACGAGCAGTACTTC.

V gene TRBV4-1 combines with J gene TRBJ2-4, with TRBD1 as a possible D gene (6 bases). Per the germline V gene, CDR1 is MGHRA and CDR2 is YSYEKL. The CDR3 covers 15 residues. V shed 4 bases and J shed 5 bases, with 15 bases lying between them. The CDR3 bases are TGCGCCAGCAGCCCCCTCGGGGCAGGGGAAAACATTCAGTACTTC. Protein sequence: CASSPLGAGENIQYF.

The rearrangement links TRBV7-2 to TRBJ1-5; no definite D call. CDR3 length: 13 residues. Looked up from germline, CDR1 is SGHTA and CDR2 is FQGNSA. The germline V and J ends were trimmed by 0 bases and 7 bases, with 7 bases remaining between them. The CDR3 spells CASSLAREQPQHF. DNA for the CDR3: TGTGCCAGCAGCTTAGCTAGGGAGCAGCCCCAGCATTTT.

V gene TRBV5-6 combines with J gene TRBJ1-2; D is ambiguous. Germline assignment: CDR1 SGHDT and CDR2 YYEEEE. This CDR3 comprises 13 residues. Trimming cost V 5 bases and J 4 bases, with 12 bases left between them. CDR3 protein: CASRPGLSYGYTF. The CDR3, as DNA: TGTGCCAGCAGACCAGGACTTAGCTATGGCTACACCTTC.

The chain is built from TRBV6-2 or TRBV6-3 and TRBJ1-1; D possibly corresponds to TRBD1 (5 bases). Germline V gene lookup returns CDR1 MNHEY and CDR2 SVGEGT. The V end lost 0 bases, the J end lost 8 bases, and 13 bases lay between the germline ends. The CDR3 spans 14 residues. The CDR3 loop reads CASSYSKGWGEAFF. CDR3 in DNA: TGTGCCAGCAGTTACTCGAAGGGTTGGGGCGAAGCTTTCTTT.

The V gene is TRBV27, the J gene TRBJ1-6; D remains unclear. Germline CDR1 reads MNHEY; CDR2 reads SMNVEV (reference sequence). Between the trimmed V and J ends, which lost 3 bases and 6 bases, there was a span of 12 bases. CDR3 size: 15 residues. CDR3: CASSFASAGNSPLHF. In DNA form, the CDR3 reads TGTGCCAGCAGTTTCGCTTCCGCGGGTAATTCACCCCTCCACTTT.

This chain connects TRBV2 to TRBJ2-5; 7 bases fit TRBD2. The CDR3 is 14 residues long. CDR1 and CDR2 from the germline V gene are SNHLY and FYNNEI. The trim removed 4 bases at V and 5 bases at J, leaving 7 bases unmatched. CDR3 sequence: CASSAKRGMETQYF. The DNA of the CDR3 is TGTGCCAGCAGTGCGAAGCGGGGAATGGAGACCCAGTACTTC.

V usage is TRBV2 and J usage is TRBJ2-5; TRBD1 matches 7 bases. The CDR3 loop spans 16 amino acids. Germline CDR1 SNHLY, CDR2 FYNNEI. V was pared by 7 bases and J by 1 base, with 12 bases of the junction left unmatched. CDR3 region: CASTSGTDYPQETQYF. The CDR3 coding sequence is TGTGCCAGCACGTCGGGGACAGACTACCCCCAAGAGACCCAGTACTTC.

The chain uses TRBV9 and TRBJ1-1, with D hard to call. The CDR3 has 14 amino acids. Germline V gives CDR1 SGDLS, CDR2 YYNGEE. Trimming left V 3 bases short and J 0 bases short, with 9 bases between. The CDR3 nucleotides read TGTGCCAGCAGCGCCGACATACTGAACACTGAAGCTTTCTTT. This codes for CASSADILNTEAFF.